A selection of T cell receptor beta chains follows, all from one sample in a study of T cell repertoires in cytomegalovirus infection. These receptors lack a known antigen. Each CDR3 protein is one row after TCRdb ran MiXCR on the reads. The profile shows around 570,000 distinct CDR3 sequences, 40% of them singletons. The specimen comprised cultured PBMCs, sampled from culture after CMV antigen stimulation. Source of these receptors: a human donor in good health (CMV status not recorded). Some clones in this sample may be carry-over from other donors' samples. CDR3s include the opening cysteine and the closing phenylalanine or tryptophan. Each record gives: CDR3 protein, CDR3 DNA, clone size, D gene, V gene, J gene. D genes are given only for firm matches. Clone size is stated in some rows and not others, as once, few, many or a class when expanded.

CDR3 protein: CASRPTGSYEQYF
CDR3 DNA: TGTGCCAGCAGACCGACAGGGTCCTACGAGCAGTACTTC
clone size: NA
D gene: TRBD1
V gene: TRBV2
J gene: TRBJ2-7

CDR3 protein: CATSRVVDPTEAFF
CDR3 DNA: TGTGCCACCAGCAGAGTGGTGGACCCCACTGAAGCTTTCTTT
clone size: NA
D gene: NA
V gene: TRBV15
J gene: TRBJ1-1

CDR3 protein: CASSLVAGDTYEQYF
CDR3 DNA: TGTGCCAGCAGCTTGGTTGCGGGGGACACCTACGAGCAGTACTTC
clone size: many
D gene: NA
V gene: TRBV5-6
J gene: TRBJ2-7

CDR3 protein: CASSLDKSGQYF
CDR3 DNA: TGTGCCAGCAGCTTAGATAAAAGTGGGCAGTACTTC
clone size: NA
D gene: NA
V gene: TRBV7-9
J gene: TRBJ2-7

CDR3 protein: CASSPRSVPVTNEKLFF
CDR3 DNA: TGTGCCAGCAGTCCGCGATCAGTCCCAGTAACTAATGAAAAACTGTTTTTT
clone size: NA
D gene: NA
V gene: TRBV27
J gene: TRBJ1-4

CDR3 protein: CASSFGQHTDTQYF
CDR3 DNA: TGTGCCAGCAGTTTCGGCCAGCACACAGATACGCAGTATTTT
clone size: NA
D gene: NA
V gene: TRBV28
J gene: TRBJ2-3

CDR3 protein: CASSLPGGPNEQYF
CDR3 DNA: TGTGCCAGCAGCTTACCGGGAGGGCCGAACGAGCAGTACTTC
clone size: NA
D gene: TRBD2
V gene: TRBV7-2
J gene: TRBJ2-7

CDR3 protein: CASSYFRNQPQHF
CDR3 DNA: TGTGCCAGCAGCTACTTTAGGAATCAGCCCCAGCATTTT
clone size: NA
D gene: NA
V gene: TRBV7-2
J gene: TRBJ1-5

CDR3 protein: CASSPRSLAGDHNEQFF
CDR3 DNA: TGTGCCAGCAGTCCTAGATCACTAGCGGGAGACCACAATGAGCAGTTCTTC
clone size: few
D gene: TRBD2
V gene: TRBV6-2/TRBV6-3
J gene: TRBJ2-1

CDR3 protein: CASSLIAPPKQRWDEQFF
CDR3 DNA: TGTGCCAGCAGCTTAATAGCACCACCCAAACAGCGCTGGGATGAGCAGTTCTTC
clone size: few
D gene: NA
V gene: TRBV7-2
J gene: TRBJ2-1

CDR3 protein: CSADHRGALRNEQFF
CDR3 DNA: TGCAGTGCGGATCACAGGGGAGCGCTACGCAATGAGCAGTTCTTC
clone size: once
D gene: TRBD1
V gene: TRBV20-1
J gene: TRBJ2-1

CDR3 protein: CSVTGTSEGGTDTQYF
CDR3 DNA: TGCAGCGTCACCGGGACTAGCGAGGGCGGCACAGATACGCAGTATTTT
clone size: NA
D gene: TRBD2
V gene: TRBV29-1
J gene: TRBJ2-3

CDR3 protein: CASSTGTQDYGYTF
CDR3 DNA: TGTGCCAGCAGCACCGGGACACAGGACTATGGCTACACCTTC
clone size: few
D gene: NA
V gene: TRBV7-2
J gene: TRBJ1-2

CDR3 protein: CASSKQGNEKLFF
CDR3 DNA: TGTGCCAGCAGTAAACAGGGAAATGAAAAACTGTTTTTT
clone size: NA
D gene: NA
V gene: TRBV12-3/TRBV12-4
J gene: TRBJ1-4

CDR3 protein: CSAYDNEQFF
CDR3 DNA: TGCAGTGCCTATGACAATGAGCAGTTCTTC
clone size: few
D gene: NA
V gene: TRBV20-1
J gene: TRBJ2-1

CDR3 protein: CASSRGGDNEQFF
CDR3 DNA: TGTGCCAGCAGCCGCGGGGGGGACAATGAGCAGTTCTTC
clone size: NA
D gene: TRBD2
V gene: TRBV7-6
J gene: TRBJ2-1

CDR3 protein: CASSNAPNEQFF
CDR3 DNA: TGTGCCAGCAGTAATGCCCCTAATGAGCAGTTCTTC
clone size: NA
D gene: NA
V gene: TRBV6-2/TRBV6-3
J gene: TRBJ2-1

CDR3 protein: CASSLDPGLHTGELFF
CDR3 DNA: TGTGCCAGCAGCTTAGATCCAGGGCTGCACACCGGGGAGCTGTTTTTT
clone size: NA
D gene: NA
V gene: TRBV11-2
J gene: TRBJ2-2

CDR3 protein: CASLAMGSGTEAFF
CDR3 DNA: TGTGCCAGCTTGGCCATGGGGTCTGGCACTGAAGCTTTCTTT
clone size: few
D gene: NA
V gene: TRBV7-9
J gene: TRBJ1-1

CDR3 protein: CAISAYRGASTEAFF
CDR3 DNA: TGTGCCATCAGTGCGTATAGGGGCGCAAGCACTGAAGCTTTCTTT
clone size: once
D gene: NA
V gene: TRBV10-3
J gene: TRBJ1-1

CDR3 protein: CASSLSGRAGEQYF
CDR3 DNA: TGTGCCAGCAGCTTAAGCGGGAGGGCCGGCGAGCAGTACTTC
clone size: NA
D gene: TRBD2
V gene: TRBV7-4
J gene: TRBJ2-7

CDR3 protein: CASSLSVVGNYNEQFF
CDR3 DNA: TGCGCCAGCAGCTTATCGGTTGTCGGGAACTACAATGAGCAGTTCTTC
clone size: NA
D gene: NA
V gene: TRBV5-1
J gene: TRBJ2-1

CDR3 protein: CASSLRWTGRTKNIQYF
CDR3 DNA: TGTGCCAGCAGCTTACGCTGGACAGGGAGGACCAAAAACATTCAGTACTTC
clone size: NA
D gene: TRBD1
V gene: TRBV7-2
J gene: TRBJ2-4

CDR3 protein: CASSTQIGQGYEQYF
CDR3 DNA: TGTGCCAGTAGCACTCAAATCGGACAGGGCTACGAGCAGTACTTC
clone size: few
D gene: TRBD1
V gene: TRBV19
J gene: TRBJ2-7

CDR3 protein: CASSPKAGIGNEQFF
CDR3 DNA: TGTGCCAGCAGCCCTAAGGCGGGAATCGGTAATGAGCAGTTCTTC
clone size: NA
D gene: NA
V gene: TRBV7-2
J gene: TRBJ2-1

CDR3 protein: CASSLTSDQRRDTQYF
CDR3 DNA: TGTGCCAGCAGTTTGACTAGCGACCAGCGGAGAGATACGCAGTATTTT
clone size: NA
D gene: TRBD2
V gene: TRBV6-5
J gene: TRBJ2-3

CDR3 protein: CASGGTPAYNEQFF
CDR3 DNA: TGTGCCAGCGGCGGGACACCCGCCTACAATGAGCAGTTCTTC
clone size: few
D gene: NA
V gene: TRBV7-2
J gene: TRBJ2-1

CDR3 protein: CASSQVGQPTGTQYF
CDR3 DNA: TGCGCCAGCAGCCAAGTGGGGCAGCCTACTGGGACCCAGTACTTC
clone size: few
D gene: NA
V gene: TRBV4-1
J gene: TRBJ2-5

CDR3 protein: CASSSTGGGSYEQYF
CDR3 DNA: TGTGCCAGCAGTTCAACAGGGGGGGGATCCTACGAGCAGTACTTC
clone size: NA
D gene: NA
V gene: TRBV28
J gene: TRBJ2-7

CDR3 protein: CAIRESGPFSGNTIYF
CDR3 DNA: TGTGCCATCAGGGAATCGGGACCATTCTCTGGAAACACCATATATTTT
clone size: NA
D gene: NA
V gene: TRBV10-3
J gene: TRBJ1-3

CDR3 protein: CASSFGDLRETQYF
CDR3 DNA: TGTGCCAGCAGTTTTGGAGACCTGAGGGAGACCCAGTACTTC
clone size: NA
D gene: NA
V gene: TRBV12-3/TRBV12-4
J gene: TRBJ2-5

CDR3 protein: CAINPDVRYEQYF
CDR3 DNA: TGTGCCATCAATCCGGACGTGAGATACGAGCAGTACTTC
clone size: NA
D gene: NA
V gene: TRBV10-3
J gene: TRBJ2-7

CDR3 protein: CASSLTGRGTEAFF
CDR3 DNA: TGTGCCAGCAGTTTGACAGGGAGAGGCACTGAAGCTTTCTTT
clone size: few
D gene: TRBD1
V gene: TRBV12-3/TRBV12-4
J gene: TRBJ1-1

CDR3 protein: CASSDLRGYEQYF
CDR3 DNA: TGTGCCAGCAGCGACCTAAGGGGGTACGAGCAGTACTTC
clone size: once
D gene: NA
V gene: TRBV2
J gene: TRBJ2-7

CDR3 protein: CASSSGTSGGHSYEQYF
CDR3 DNA: TGTGCCAGCAGCTCTGGGACTAGCGGAGGACACTCCTACGAGCAGTACTTC
clone size: NA
D gene: TRBD2
V gene: TRBV11-2
J gene: TRBJ2-7

CDR3 protein: CASSSLAGALYEQYF
CDR3 DNA: TGTGCCAGCAGTTCCCTGGCCGGGGCTCTCTACGAGCAGTACTTC
clone size: NA
D gene: NA
V gene: TRBV27
J gene: TRBJ2-7

CDR3 protein: CASSYFSLDSGTEAFF
CDR3 DNA: TGTGCCAGCAGCTATTTTAGTCTGGACAGTGGGACTGAAGCTTTCTTT
clone size: NA
D gene: NA
V gene: TRBV3-1
J gene: TRBJ1-1

CDR3 protein: CASSLFFVQGNEQFF
CDR3 DNA: TGTGCCAGCAGCCTCTTTTTCGTACAGGGCAATGAGCAGTTCTTC
clone size: few
D gene: NA
V gene: TRBV6-1
J gene: TRBJ2-1

CDR3 protein: CASTRYYSGANVLTF
CDR3 DNA: TGTGCCAGCACCCGGTACTACTCTGGGGCCAACGTCCTGACTTTC
clone size: many
D gene: NA
V gene: TRBV7-2
J gene: TRBJ2-6

CDR3 protein: CASSNLPRDRGPRELFF
CDR3 DNA: TGTGCCAGCAGTAATCTCCCCCGGGACAGGGGGCCGAGGGAACTGTTTTTT
clone size: once
D gene: TRBD1
V gene: TRBV6-1
J gene: TRBJ1-4

CDR3 protein: CASSLGSGQYF
CDR3 DNA: TGTGCCAGCAGTTTGGGGAGCGGGCAGTACTTC
clone size: NA
D gene: NA
V gene: TRBV12-3/TRBV12-4
J gene: TRBJ2-7

CDR3 protein: CASRGGPNEKLFF
CDR3 DNA: TGTGCCAGCAGGGGGGGCCCCAATGAAAAACTGTTTTTT
clone size: NA
D gene: NA
V gene: TRBV28
J gene: TRBJ1-4

CDR3 protein: CASGQSNQETQYF
CDR3 DNA: TGTGCCAGCGGACAGAGTAACCAAGAGACCCAGTACTTC
clone size: few
D gene: NA
V gene: TRBV7-8
J gene: TRBJ2-5

CDR3 protein: CASSLAEATEAFF
CDR3 DNA: TGCGCCAGCAGCTTGGCCGAGGCCACTGAAGCTTTCTTT
clone size: NA
D gene: NA
V gene: TRBV5-1
J gene: TRBJ1-1

CDR3 protein: CASSLYLNEQFF
CDR3 DNA: TGTGCCAGCAGCTTATATTTGAATGAGCAGTTCTTC
clone size: NA
D gene: NA
V gene: TRBV11-3
J gene: TRBJ2-1

CDR3 protein: CASSLSGLAEDTQYF
CDR3 DNA: TGTGCCAGCAGCTTATCGGGACTAGCTGAAGATACGCAGTATTTT
clone size: few
D gene: TRBD2
V gene: TRBV7-2
J gene: TRBJ2-3

CDR3 protein: CASSLLAGATGELFF
CDR3 DNA: TGTGCCAGCAGCTTATTAGCGGGGGCCACCGGGGAGCTGTTTTTT
clone size: few
D gene: TRBD2
V gene: TRBV7-2
J gene: TRBJ2-2

CDR3 protein: CATTTGENTEAFF
CDR3 DNA: TGTGCCACAACGACAGGGGAGAACACTGAAGCTTTCTTT
clone size: NA
D gene: TRBD1
V gene: TRBV10-3
J gene: TRBJ1-1

CDR3 protein: CASSPDLAGGYQPQHF
CDR3 DNA: TGTGCCAGCAGTCCCGACCTAGCAGGGGGCTATCAGCCCCAGCATTTT
clone size: few
D gene: TRBD1
V gene: TRBV12-3/TRBV12-4
J gene: TRBJ1-5

CDR3 protein: CASSTSGAVGETQYF
CDR3 DNA: TGTGCCAGCAGCACCTCTGGAGCGGTGGGGGAGACCCAGTACTTC
clone size: few
D gene: NA
V gene: TRBV7-9
J gene: TRBJ2-5

CDR3 protein: CASSIRGGSGYGYTF
CDR3 DNA: TGTGCCAGTAGTATCCGAGGGGGCTCGGGCTATGGCTACACCTTC
clone size: NA
D gene: TRBD1
V gene: TRBV19
J gene: TRBJ1-2

CDR3 protein: CASSPGLSPGETQYF
CDR3 DNA: TGTGCCAGCAGCCCCGGTTTGAGTCCGGGAGAGACCCAGTACTTC
clone size: NA
D gene: NA
V gene: TRBV11-2
J gene: TRBJ2-5

CDR3 protein: CASSLRLAGGPLDEQFF
CDR3 DNA: TGTGCCAGCAGCTTAAGACTAGCGGGAGGGCCCCTAGATGAGCAGTTCTTC
clone size: NA
D gene: TRBD2
V gene: TRBV7-2
J gene: TRBJ2-1

CDR3 protein: CASSLGGAYSPLHF
CDR3 DNA: TGTGCCAGCAGCTTAGGGGGCGCGTATTCACCCCTCCACTTT
clone size: NA
D gene: NA
V gene: TRBV11-2
J gene: TRBJ1-6

CDR3 protein: CASSGRGGSTDTQYF
CDR3 DNA: TGTGCCAGCAGCGGCAGGGGGGGAAGCACAGATACGCAGTATTTT
clone size: NA
D gene: NA
V gene: TRBV11-2
J gene: TRBJ2-3

CDR3 protein: CASSSGSGWNEQFF
CDR3 DNA: TGTGCCAGCAGCAGCGGGAGCGGGTGGAATGAGCAGTTCTTC
clone size: NA
D gene: TRBD2
V gene: TRBV5-4
J gene: TRBJ2-1

CDR3 protein: CASNERGPGGAEKLFF
CDR3 DNA: TGTGCCAGCAACGAGAGGGGTCCGGGAGGTGCCGAAAAACTGTTTTTT
clone size: once
D gene: NA
V gene: TRBV2
J gene: TRBJ1-4

CDR3 protein: CVSSPTPVNYGYTF
CDR3 DNA: TGTGTCAGCAGCCCAACCCCAGTTAACTATGGCTACACCTTC
clone size: NA
D gene: NA
V gene: TRBV7-8
J gene: TRBJ1-2